The 27 T cell receptor beta chains below come from one sample, sequenced in a study of blood T cell repertoires in COVID-19. Profiling relied on immunoSEQ multiplex PCR, and the TCRdb table lists in-frame clones only, not all of them. Seen here are about 160,000 clones, roughly 85% observed once, and the top ten hold 2.5% to 4%. The sequenced material came from peripheral blood. The receptors originated from a man between 65 and 85 years old with acute or convalescent COVID-19.

The gene calls are TRBV5-4 and TRBJ2-5, with 7 bases lining up with TRBD1. The CDR3 consists of 13 residues. The germline V gene has CDR1 SGHNT and CDR2 YYREEE (reference sequence). Trimming took 4 bases from V and 6 from J; bases not matched to a gene: 6. CDR3 loop: CASSLAGGKTQYF. CDR3 sequence (DNA): TGTGCCAGCAGCCTCGCAGGGGGTAAGACCCAGTACTTC.

The chain couples TRBV19 to TRBJ1-1; D remains unclear. V gave up 5 bases and J gave up 0 bases, with 10 bases separating them. The CDR3 is 14 amino acids. The germline V gene has CDR1 LNHDA and CDR2 SQIVND (reference sequence). The CDR3 DNA reads as TGTGCCAGTAGTCCCCTCACACTGAACACTGAAGCTTTCTTT. Its protein product is CASSPLTLNTEAFF. The whole variable domain, remainder taken from reference TRBV19 and TRBJ1-1, is DGGITQSPKYLFRKEGQNVTLSCEQNLNHDAMYWYRQDPGQGLRLIYYSQIVNDFQKGDIAEGYSVSREKKESFPLTVTSAQKNPTAFYLCASSPLTLNTEAFFGQGTRLTVV.

This clone was seen just once. The chain uses TRBV7-3 and TRBJ2-3, with 10 positions matching TRBD2. The CDR3 sequence is 15 residues long. V shed 4 bases, J shed 6 bases, and the junction held 7 bases outside the gene matches. The germline gives CDR1 SGHTA, CDR2 FQGTGA. DNA for the CDR3: TGTGCCAGCAGCTCAGCTAGCGGGAGTTTGGATACGCAGTATTTT. Protein: CASSSASGSLDTQYF.

The V gene is TRBV9, the J gene TRBJ2-1; 13 nucleotides agree with TRBD2. There are 16 residues in the CDR3. Trimming removed 0 bases from V and 8 bases from J; junction bases left unmatched: 5. Germline CDR1 reads SGDLS; CDR2 reads YYNGEE. The CDR3 is CASSVGGTSGVYEQFF. CDR3 bases: TGTGCCAGCAGCGTAGGCGGGACTAGCGGGGTGTATGAGCAGTTCTTC. The complete variable domain, with remaining parts taken from reference TRBV9 and TRBJ2-1, reads DSGVTQTPKHLITATGQRVTLRCSPRSGDLSVYWYQQSLDQGLQFLIQYYNGEERAKGNILERFSAQQFPDLHSELNLSSLELGDSALYFCASSVGGTSGVYEQFFGPGTRLTVL.

J is TRBJ1-2 and V is TRBV6-2 or TRBV6-3, with D unresolved. The CDR3 totals 13 residues. The V gene's germline CDR1 is MNHEY and CDR2 SVGEGT. V lost 2 bases to trimming and J lost 5 bases, with 9 bases between them. The CDR3 protein is CASSYHLLYGYTF. DNA for the CDR3: TGTGCCAGCAGTTACCATCTCCTATATGGCTACACCTTC.

The chain has TRBV4-1 and TRBJ2-7; TRBD2 is a possible D gene (6 bases). The germline V and J ends were trimmed by 4 bases and 4 bases, with 17 bases remaining between them. This CDR3 has 15 amino acids. Germline lookup yields CDR1 MGHRA and CDR2 YSYEKL. The DNA for the CDR3 is TGCGCCAGCAGCCCGTTACTAGCCCAAGGGTACGAGCAGTACTTC. Protein: CASSPLLAQGYEQYF.

Remarks on this clone: Sequence at one end of the junction differs from germline and may be a read error. The rearrangement uses TRBV4-3 and TRBJ2-2; 7 bases are a match to TRBD2. CDR1 and CDR2 from the germline V gene are LGHNA and YSLEER. This CDR3 comprises 16 residues. The CDR3 bases are TGCGTCAGCAGCCAAGCCTTGACGGGAGGCACCGGGGAGCTGTTTTTT. This codes for CVSSQALTGGTGELFF.

This sequence joins TRBV14 and TRBJ1-6; D uncertain. V dropped 4 bases and J dropped 9 bases, with 10 bases sitting between them. Per the germline V gene, CDR1 is SGHDN and CDR2 is FVKESK. CDR3 length: 13 amino acids. In DNA form, the CDR3 reads TGTGCCAGCAGCCCTACCCAAGTTTCACCCCTCCACTTT. Translation: CASSPTQVSPLHF. Together with reference TRBV14 and TRBJ1-6, the CDR3 gives the full variable domain: EAGVTQFPSHSVIEKGQTVTLRCDPISGHDNLYWYRRVMGKEIKFLLHFVKESKQDESGMPNNRFLAERTGGTYSTLKVQPAELEDSGVYFCASSPTQVSPLHFGNGTRLTVT.

V and J are TRBV4-1 and TRBJ2-3, with 7 bases aligning to TRBD1. Losses at the gene ends were 4 bases for V and 4 bases for J; bases not matched to a gene: 5. The CDR3 has 14 residues. Germline V gives CDR1 MGHRA, CDR2 YSYEKL. Written as DNA, the CDR3 is TGCGCCAGCAGCCTACTCGGGACAGCAGATACGCAGTATTTT. It codes for CASSLLGTADTQYF.

This chain joins TRBV28 and TRBJ1-5, with no clear D. Germline-derived CDR1 and CDR2 are MDHEN and SYDVKM. V lost 3 bases to trimming and J lost 7 bases, with 7 bases between them. This CDR3 contains 12 residues. This CDR3 is CASSFAMQPQHF. DNA of the CDR3: TGTGCCAGCAGTTTCGCGATGCAGCCCCAGCATTTT.

The chain carries TRBV11-2 and TRBJ2-1; D unclear. CDR1 and CDR2 (germline): SGHAT, FQNNGV. With 1 base removed from V and 0 bases from J, the gap between germline ends came to 4 bases. The CDR3 consists of 14 residues. The DNA of the CDR3 is TGTGCCAGCAGCTTAGCGTCCTCCTACAATGAGCAGTTCTTC. It translates to CASSLASSYNEQFF. The whole variable domain, remainder taken from reference TRBV11-2 and TRBJ2-1, is EAGVAQSPRYKIIEKRQSVAFWCNPISGHATLYWYQQILGQGPKLLIQFQNNGVVDDSQLPKDRFSAERLKGVDSTLKIQPAKLEDSAVYLCASSLASSYNEQFFGPGTRLTVL.

J is TRBJ1-6 and V is TRBV28, with 9 bases fitting TRBD1. V shed 7 bases and J 8 bases; nucleotides not matched to a gene: 3. Germline assignment: CDR1 MDHEN and CDR2 SYDVKM. This CDR3 spans 13 amino acids. The CDR3 loop is CASTGQGYSPLHF. The CDR3 DNA reads as TGTGCCAGCACGGGACAGGGATATTCACCCCTCCACTTT.

The CDR3 DNA reads as TGTGCCAGCAGCTTTGGAGGGGACTGGGGCTACACCTTC. It yields the protein CASSFGGDWGYTF. This sequence joins TRBV5-8 and TRBJ1-2, with a weak D call TRBD1 (5 bases). The germline gives CDR1 SGHTS, CDR2 YDEGEE. V lost 2 bases and J 8 bases, leaving 13 bases between the germline ends. The CDR3 loop spans 13 amino acids.

J is TRBJ2-2 and V is TRBV28; 7 bases line up with TRBD2. CDR1 is MDHEN and CDR2 is SYDVKM in the germline V gene. Trimming removed 2 bases from V and 3 bases from J; junction bases left unmatched: 3. The CDR3 has 15 amino acids. CDR3 sequence: CASSLGLADTGELFF. CDR3 DNA: TGTGCCAGCAGTTTAGGTCTAGCGGACACCGGGGAGCTGTTTTTT.

This chain links TRBV18 with TRBJ1-2; D gene ambiguous. V was cut by 3 bases and J by 0 bases, with 8 bases left in between. From germline, CDR1 is KGHSH and CDR2 LQKENI. The CDR3 is 14 amino acids. CDR3: CASSPAGANYGYTF. The CDR3 DNA follows: TGTGCCAGCTCACCCGCCGGGGCTAACTATGGCTACACCTTC. The whole variable domain, filled in from reference TRBV18 and TRBJ1-2, reads NAGVMQNPRHLVRRRGQEARLRCSPMKGHSHVYWYRQLPEEGLKFMVYLQKENIIDESGMPKERFSAEFPKEGPSILRIQQVVRGDSAAYFCASSPAGANYGYTFGSGTRLTVV.

The chain employs TRBV6-1 and TRBJ2-7; 7 nucleotides match TRBD1. V lost 0 bases, J lost 3 bases, and 2 bases stayed unmatched. Germline V gene sequence: CDR1 MNHNS, CDR2 SASEGT. The CDR3 is 14 residues long. The CDR3 nucleotides read TGTGCCAGCAGTGAAGCCGGGGACAGCTACGAGCAGTACTTC. It is translated as CASSEAGDSYEQYF.

The genes are TRBV5-1 and TRBJ2-7; the match to TRBD1 covers 7 bases. This CDR3 is 13 amino acids long. Trimming removed 5 bases from V and 3 bases from J; junction bases left unmatched: 5. Germline V gene sequence: CDR1 SGHRS, CDR2 YFSETQ. The CDR3 DNA sequence: TGCGCCAGCAGGCGACAGGGCAACTACGAGCAGTACTTC. It codes for CASRRQGNYEQYF.

The chain links TRBV24-1 to TRBJ1-2; the D gene is possibly TRBD1 (5 bases). Germline CDR1 reads KGHDR; CDR2 reads SFDVKD. With 9 bases removed from V and 4 bases from J, the gap between germline ends came to 17 bases. This CDR3 is 14 amino acids long. CDR3 DNA sequence: TGTGCCACCGGGGGGGGTCCTGAAGGCTATGGCTACACCTTC. It codes for CATGGGPEGYGYTF.

Remarks on this clone: Other DNA sequences in the same sample also yield this CDR3. The CDR3 bases are TGTGCCACCAGTGACCTACTAGCGGGAGGCTACAATGAGCAGTTCTTC. Its translation is CATSDLLAGGYNEQFF. The chain carries TRBV24-1 and TRBJ2-1; TRBD2 agrees at 12 bases. J lost 3 bases, V lost 4 bases, and 3 bases had no gene match. In germline, CDR1 is KGHDR, CDR2 SFDVKD. The CDR3 consists of 16 residues.

The chain joins TRBV7-8 to TRBJ2-1; 16 bases are shared with TRBD2. The V segment lost 8 bases and the J segment 8 bases; nucleotides outside the gene matches: 9. Germline CDR1 and CDR2: SGHVS and FQNEAQ. This CDR3 has 16 residues. CDR3 DNA sequence: TGTGCCAGCGTGGGGACTAGCGGGAGGGCCAGCTATGAGCAGTTCTTC. This sequence encodes CASVGTSGRASYEQFF.

This chain links TRBV3-1 (or the pseudogene TRBV3-2) with TRBJ1-4; D is undetermined. The CDR3 extends over 15 amino acids. Trimming pared 0 bases from V and 4 bases from J, leaving 9 bases between. Germline values: CDR1 LGHDT, CDR2 YNNKEL (reference sequence). The CDR3 DNA reads as TGTGCCAGCAGCCAAGATAGCGGACTTAATGAAAAACTGTTTTTT. The encoded protein is CASSQDSGLNEKLFF.

The CDR3 coding sequence is TGTGCCACCAGCTTGGACAGGGGGAAATATGGCTACACCTTC. Translated: CATSLDRGKYGYTF. V gene TRBV15 combines with J gene TRBJ1-2; TRBD1 matches at 10 bases. CDR3 size: 14 residues. CDR1 and CDR2 (germline): LNHNV, YYDKDF (reference sequence). J was trimmed by 5 bases and V by 5 bases; bases with no gene match: 5.

The V and J genes are TRBV6-2 or TRBV6-3 and TRBJ1-5, with 7 bases that match TRBD1. This CDR3 contains 17 residues. With V trimmed by 6 bases and J by 3 bases, 14 bases remained unmatched. Germline V lookup: CDR1 MNHEY, CDR2 SVGEGT. As DNA, the CDR3 is TGTGCCAGCAGCCATAGCGGACAGGACCTTTACAATCAGCCCCAGCATTTT. Translating gives CASSHSGQDLYNQPQHF.

The rearrangement joins TRBV10-3 to TRBJ2-7; 14 bases agree with TRBD2. Germline V gives CDR1 ENHRY, CDR2 SYGVKD. V trimming: 3 bases; J trimming: 3 bases; junction bases outside the gene matches: 7. This CDR3 spans 17 amino acids. DNA of the CDR3: TGTGCCATCAGTGACCCCGGACTAGCGGGGGGAAACTACGAGCAGTACTTC. Translation: CAISDPGLAGGNYEQYF.

This clone was observed once. The V gene is TRBV7-3, the J gene TRBJ2-2; a possible D gene is TRBD2 (5 bases). The V end lost 5 bases, the J end lost 2 bases, and 27 bases lay between the germline ends. The CDR3 runs to 20 residues. Germline lookup yields CDR1 SGHTA and CDR2 FQGTGA. This CDR3 is CASSPHSTRAFGINTGELFF. CDR3 DNA: TGTGCCAGCAGCCCCCACTCAACGCGGGCCTTCGGGATCAACACCGGGGAGCTGTTTTTT. The full variable domain, in which reference TRBV7-3 and TRBJ2-2 provide the parts outside the CDR3, is GAGVSQTPSNKVTEKGKYVELRCDPISGHTALYWYRQSLGQGPEFLIYFQGTGAADDSGLPNDRFFAVRPEGSVSTLKIQRTERGDSAVYLCASSPHSTRAFGINTGELFFGEGSRLTVL.

V is TRBV7-9 and J is TRBJ2-1, with 7 bases that match TRBD2. CDR1 is SEHNR and CDR2 is FQNEAQ in the germline V gene (reference sequence). The CDR3 consists of 15 residues. V lost 3 bases to trimming and J lost 0 bases; unmatched junction nucleotides: 2. DNA for the CDR3: TGTGCCAGCAGCTTGAGCGGGACCTCCTACAATGAGCAGTTCTTC. It yields the protein CASSLSGTSYNEQFF.

The table lists this clone with a count of one. This rearrangement joins TRBV11-2 to TRBJ2-7; a weak D match, TRBD2 (6 bases). The CDR3 consists of 15 residues. Per the germline V gene, CDR1 is SGHAT and CDR2 is FQNNGV. Trimming removed 4 bases at V and 6 bases at J, with 19 bases between. The CDR3 DNA reads as TGTGCCAGCAGCTACACCGGTGGGGGGAGAGGCGAGCAGTACTTC. Translation gives CASSYTGGGRGEQYF.